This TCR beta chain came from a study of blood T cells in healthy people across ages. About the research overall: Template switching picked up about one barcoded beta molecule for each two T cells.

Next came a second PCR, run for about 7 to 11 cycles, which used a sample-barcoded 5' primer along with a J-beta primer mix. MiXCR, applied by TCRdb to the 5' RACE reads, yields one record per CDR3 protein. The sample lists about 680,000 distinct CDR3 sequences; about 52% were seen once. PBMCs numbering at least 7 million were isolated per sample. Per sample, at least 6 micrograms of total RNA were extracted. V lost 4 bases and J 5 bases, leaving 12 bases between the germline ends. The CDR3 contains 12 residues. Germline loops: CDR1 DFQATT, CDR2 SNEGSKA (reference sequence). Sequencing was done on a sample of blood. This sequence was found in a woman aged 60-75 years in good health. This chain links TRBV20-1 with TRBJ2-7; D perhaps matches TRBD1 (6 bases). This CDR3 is CSANRVEDEQYF. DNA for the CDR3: TGCAGTGCTAACAGGGTAGAGGACGAGCAGTACTTC.